The entry below describes one T cell receptor (beta chain). The record originates from a study of blood T cell repertoires in COVID-19. Study-level background: Researchers got acute and convalescent COVID-19 samples from the United States, Italy and Spain. The cDNA or gDNA used as material had been derived from T cells, B-cell-depleted T cells, or PBMCs.

In the authors' methods: Researchers report that nucleated cell counts were estimated from reference gene primer amplification. This table comes from immunoSEQ multiplex PCR, and its TCRdb copy is limited to in-frame clones, with some not included. V and J calls plus clone size are reproduced from that table; the DNA served to infer D and trimming. In the table there are about 150,000 clones, around 89% of which are singletons. The sequence was collected from a man aged 60-69 years with active or convalescent COVID-19. The sample consisted of peripheral blood.

CDR3 in DNA: TGTGCCAGCAGTTACGCACAGGGGATCGGTGAGACCCAGTACTTC. Translation gives CASSYAQGIGETQYF. The chain recombines TRBV6-2 or TRBV6-3 with TRBJ2-5; 7 positions match TRBD1. The CDR3 sequence is 15 residues long. Germline V lookup: CDR1 MNHEY, CDR2 SVGEGT. Unmatched junction bases numbered 8, after V lost 2 bases and J lost 5 bases.